The sample holds a few counts of the clone carrying this TCR beta chain. Germline V CDR1 and CDR2: SNHLY, FYNNEI. V was trimmed by 3 bases and J by 1 base, leaving 6 bases between them. The CDR3 sequence is 13 residues long. The entry originates in a study of blood T cell repertoires in COVID-19. At the level of the study: Sources were T cells, B-cell-depleted T cells, or PBMCs; the material itself was cDNA or gDNA.

Clones were sequenced by immunoSEQ multiplex PCR, and TCRdb holds only the in-frame ones, with some missing. The sample has 150,000 to 180,000 clones, approximately 78% seen once; the top ten hold under 2%. The sequence was collected from a man aged 80 or over with acute or convalescent COVID-19. This chain joins TRBV2 and TRBJ1-1; possible D gene TRBD1, 6 bases. The sample taken for sequencing was peripheral blood. CDR3 region: CASSDRGNTEAFF. CDR3 DNA sequence: TGTGCCAGCAGTGACAGGGGGAACACTGAAGCTTTCTTT.